The 11 T cell receptor beta chains presented below share a single source sample, sequenced in a study of T cell clonotyping in hematopoietic cell transplantation. Regarding time point: recipient sample about 28 days before transplant, after cytoreduction. Method: immunoSEQ multiplex PCR; TCRdb's copy keeps in-frame clones and lacks some. The table shows some 30,000 clones, with roughly 80% occurring only once. The material was peripheral blood mononuclear cells, obtained before stem cell transplant. These receptors were taken from a woman under 40 with chronic myeloid leukemia. Some clones in this sample may be carry-over from other donors' samples.

This chain uses TRBV23-1 with TRBJ1-2, with D perhaps TRBD1 (5 bases). TRBV23-1 is classed as an ORF, of uncertain function. The CDR3 runs to 15 residues. Trimming removed 6 bases at V and 1 base at J, with 15 bases between. The CDR3 region is CASRMMTVINYGYTF. Here the CDR3 DNA reads TGCGCCAGCAGAATGATGACAGTAATTAACTATGGCTACACCTTC.

The chain has TRBV4-1 and TRBJ2-1; D could derive from TRBD1 or TRBD2 (5 bases each). The germline V gene has CDR1 MGHRA and CDR2 YSYEKL. This CDR3 has 15 amino acids. V was cut by 1 base and J by 8 bases, with 15 bases left in between. The CDR3 sequence: CASSQVDGAGYEQFF. CDR3 in DNA: TGCGCCAGCAGCCAAGTTGATGGGGCGGGCTATGAGCAGTTCTTC.

The chain couples TRBV5-4 to TRBJ2-5, with 7 bases aligning to TRBD1. The CDR3 has 15 amino acids. V lost 5 bases and J lost 4; bases outside the gene matches: 11. CDR1 is SGHNT and CDR2 is YYREEE in the germline V gene (reference sequence). The CDR3 protein is CASRQGTVITETQYF. CDR3 bases: TGTGCCAGCAGACAGGGGACAGTCATAACAGAGACCCAGTACTTC.

The chain is built from TRBV7-6 and TRBJ1-5; D gene unclear. The V gene's germline CDR1 is SGHVS and CDR2 FNYEAQ. This CDR3 comprises 13 residues. Trimming left V 1 base short and J 7 bases short, with 8 bases between. The CDR3: CASSLGLEQPQHF. DNA for the CDR3: TGTGCCAGCAGCTTAGGTTTGGAACAGCCCCAGCATTTT.

The rearrangement joins TRBV15 to TRBJ1-1; TRBD1 aligns across 7 bases. Germline CDR1 and CDR2: LNHNV and YYDKDF (reference sequence). The J segment lost 10 bases and the V segment lost 4 bases, leaving 9 bases of the junction unmatched. The CDR3 is 13 residues long. In nucleotides, the CDR3 is TGTGCCACCAGCAAAGGAGGGGGCAATGGAGCTTTCTTT. It yields the protein CATSKGGGNGAFF.

The V call is TRBV5-8, the J call TRBJ2-7; D not resolved. The CDR3 is 13 amino acids. Germline CDR1 is SGHTS and CDR2 is YDEGEE. The ends were cut back, 4 bases at V and 0 bases at J, with 8 bases in the middle. CDR3 sequence reads: CASSPPGSYEQYF. In DNA form, the CDR3 reads TGTGCCAGCAGCCCGCCGGGCTCCTACGAGCAGTACTTC.

The chain couples TRBV2 to TRBJ1-2; D is undetermined. Per the germline V gene, CDR1 is SNHLY and CDR2 is FYNNEI. V was cut by 3 bases and J by 4 bases, with 6 bases left in between. The CDR3 loop spans 12 amino acids. In nucleotides, the CDR3 is TGTGCCAGCAGTGAGGCAGTCTATGGCTACACCTTC. Encoded protein: CASSEAVYGYTF.

This sequence joins TRBV30 and TRBJ1-6; D gene ambiguous. The V and J ends lost 4 bases and 9 bases respectively, with 13 bases between them. Germline lookup yields CDR1 GTSNPN and CDR2 SVGIG (reference sequence). This CDR3 region has 13 residues. This CDR3 is CAWKGSGGSPLHF. The CDR3 DNA sequence: TGTGCCTGGAAAGGGAGCGGTGGTTCACCCCTCCACTTT.

The chain joins TRBV6-5 to TRBJ2-3; D gene ambiguous. The CDR3 is 12 residues long. With 8 bases removed from V and 1 base from J, the gap between germline ends came to 7 bases. The germline V gene has CDR1 MNHEY and CDR2 SVGAGI. CDR3 nucleotides: TGTGCCAGCCGTCGTGGCACAGATACGCAGTATTTT. Its translation: CASRRGTDTQYF.

The CDR3 spells CASKLGASGANVLTF. The CDR3 DNA reads as TGTGCCAGTAAGTTGGGGGCCTCTGGGGCCAACGTCCTGACTTTC. J is TRBJ2-6 and V is TRBV19; a weak D match, TRBD1 (6 bases). Looked up from germline, CDR1 is LNHDA and CDR2 is SQIVND (reference sequence). The length of the CDR3 is 15 residues. The V and J ends lost 7 bases and 0 bases respectively, with 10 bases between them.

This clone was observed a handful of times. The chain has TRBV2 and TRBJ2-3, with 7 bases aligning to TRBD2. V dropped 4 bases and J dropped 2; count of bases not matched to a gene: 9. Germline V gene sequence: CDR1 SNHLY, CDR2 FYNNEI. This CDR3 spans 16 amino acids. The CDR3: CASSVGSGTNTDTQYF. The CDR3 DNA sequence: TGTGCCAGCAGTGTTGGGAGCGGGACTAACACAGATACGCAGTATTTT.